Below, 10 T cell receptor beta chains from the same sample are listed, as sequenced in a study of T-cell reconstitution after alpha-beta-depleted transplantation in children. Construction of the TCRbeta library involved unique molecular identifiers. MiXCR, applied by TCRdb to the PCR reads, yields one record per CDR3 protein. The table includes roughly 500,000 distinct CDR3 sequences, about 10% detected once. The sequencing here drew on PBMCs, taken before TCRalphabeta/CD19-depleted stem cell transplant. These receptors were obtained from a child younger than 10 with inherited bone marrow failure, due to receive a stem cell transplant.

This clonotype was recorded a few times. The chain is built from TRBV12-3 or TRBV12-4 and TRBJ1-1, with a weak D call TRBD1 (5 bases). Trimming removed 6 bases from V and 1 base from J, with 18 bases in between. There are 16 residues in the CDR3. CDR3 nucleotides: TGTGCCAGCAGCCCCGGTGTCTATGGGGGGAACACTGAAGCTTTCTTT. Amino acid sequence: CASSPGVYGGNTEAFF.

Comments on this clonotype: This may stem from a read error, because a much larger clone lies one nucleotide away. The chain carries TRBV12-3 or TRBV12-4 and TRBJ2-3; 10 bases agree with TRBD2. This CDR3 region has 17 residues. V trimming: 2 bases; J trimming: 3 bases; junction bases outside the gene matches: 8. Here the CDR3 reads CASSLRLAGVPTDTQYF. Here the CDR3 DNA reads TGTGCCAGCAGTTTAAGGCTAGCGGGAGTGCCGACAGATACGCAGTATTTT.

This clonotype has just a few counts. The chain recombines TRBV13 with TRBJ2-7; 11 bases are shared with TRBD2. The CDR3 length is 17 residues. J gave up 3 bases and V 4 bases, and 11 bases lay outside the gene matches. Germline V gene data show CDR1 as PRHDT and CDR2 as FYEKMQ (reference sequence). CDR3 residues: CASSYTPGLAENYEQYF. The CDR3 DNA is TGTGCCAGCAGCTACACACCGGGACTAGCGGAAAACTACGAGCAGTACTTC.

On this clonotype: A much larger clone differs from this one at a single base, so this may be a read error. The chain combines TRBV6-5 with TRBJ2-5; 8 bases align to TRBD2. The length of the CDR3 is 15 residues. Germline V gives CDR1 MNHEY, CDR2 SVGAGI. After removal of 1 base from V and 4 bases from J, the junction contained 5 bases not matched to a gene. The CDR3 is CASSYFGRARETQYF. The DNA for the CDR3 is TGTGCCAGCAGTTACTTCGGGAGGGCTCGAGAGACCCAGTACTTC.

This clonotype has at least ten counts. CDR3 DNA: TGTGCCAGCAGCTTAGAACGGACAACCTACGAGCAGTACTTC. Amino acid sequence: CASSLERTTYEQYF. The chain links TRBV7-2 to TRBJ2-7, with D perhaps TRBD1 (5 bases). This CDR3 contains 14 residues. CDR1 and CDR2 (germline): SGHTA, FQGNSA. Trimming pared 1 base from V and 2 bases from J, leaving 9 bases between.

This clonotype was counted between two and nine times. This chain uses TRBV9 with TRBJ2-2; no definite D call. Germline lookup yields CDR1 SGDLS and CDR2 YYNGEE. The CDR3 length is 17 residues. Trimming took 4 bases from V and 4 from J, leaving 20 bases between them. CDR3: CASSRESGRESTGELFF. CDR3 DNA: TGTGCCAGCAGCCGAGAATCCGGCCGAGAGAGCACCGGGGAGCTGTTTTTT.

This clonotype has ten or more counts. The chain employs TRBV7-2 and TRBJ2-7; 8 bases fit TRBD2. J gave up 8 bases and V 0 bases, and 6 bases lay outside the gene matches. Germline V gene sequence: CDR1 SGHTA, CDR2 FQGNSA. The CDR3 spans 14 residues. For the CDR3, the DNA is TGTGCCAGCAGCTTAGCCGAGCGGGAGTATCAGCAGTACTTC. It codes for CASSLAEREYQQYF.

V is TRBV18 and J is TRBJ2-7; perhaps TRBD2 as D (5 bases). The CDR3 runs to 16 residues. V lost 2 bases, J lost 0 bases, and 14 bases lay in between. CDR1 KGHSH and CDR2 LQKENI come from the germline V gene. CDR3 sequence: CASSPVFLRDSYEQYF. The CDR3 coding sequence is TGTGCCAGCTCACCAGTATTCCTTCGGGACTCCTACGAGCAGTACTTC.

This clonotype was counted at least ten times. The V and J genes are TRBV27 and TRBJ2-7; D assignment may be TRBD1 or TRBD2 (5 bases each). Germline values: CDR1 MNHEY, CDR2 SMNVEV (reference sequence). V was pared by 5 bases and J by 5 bases, with 22 bases between. CDR3 length: 16 residues. CDR3 coding DNA: TGTGCCAGCAGTCCGCGCCCCCCCGGGACGGCGCACGAGCAGTACTTC. It translates to CASSPRPPGTAHEQYF.

The chain is built from TRBV5-4 and TRBJ2-3; 7 bases fit TRBD2. The CDR3 has 17 residues. Germline V gene lookup returns CDR1 SGHNT and CDR2 YYREEE (reference sequence). V shed 0 bases and J 0 bases; nucleotides not matched to a gene: 7. Here the CDR3 reads CASSLGASGHSTDTQYF. In DNA, the CDR3 is TGTGCCAGCAGCTTGGGTGCTAGCGGCCACAGCACAGATACGCAGTATTTT.